These 21 T cell receptor beta chains share one sample of origin, sequenced in a study of early T cells in non-severe SARS-CoV-2 infection. Each CDR3 protein gets one entry after TCRdb re-called the 5' RACE reads with MiXCR. The data contain under 80,000 distinct CDR3 sequences, around a tenth of them singletons. The sequencing sample was made of whole blood. These receptors originate from an adult who was a healthcare worker with PCR-confirmed SARS-CoV-2 infection or an uninfected control (not recorded which).

Only a few counts were recorded for this clonotype. This chain connects TRBV2 to TRBJ2-1; tentatively, D is TRBD1 (5 bases). Germline V lookup: CDR1 SNHLY, CDR2 FYNNEI. V was pared by 10 bases and J by 7 bases, with 20 bases between. This CDR3 spans 14 amino acids. The CDR3 region has the DNA TGTGCCATTCAGGAAGGACACTCAGGGAATGAGCAGTTCTTC. Translating it yields CAIQEGHSGNEQFF.

The rearrangement joins TRBV28 to TRBJ1-2, with TRBD1 matching 7 bases. Unmatched junction bases numbered 5, after V lost 8 bases and J lost 2 bases. Per the germline V gene, CDR1 is MDHEN and CDR2 is SYDVKM. This CDR3 contains 13 residues. The CDR3 reads CASSTTGNYGYTF. The CDR3, as DNA: TGTGCCAGCTCTACGACAGGGAACTATGGCTACACCTTC.

J is TRBJ2-6 and V is TRBV7-9; D unclear. The V gene's germline CDR1 is SEHNR and CDR2 FQNEAQ (reference sequence). The CDR3 contains 16 residues. V was cut by 5 bases and J by 0 bases, with 11 bases left in between. The CDR3 DNA sequence: TGTGCCAGCAGCCTGCAACAGTACTCTGGGGCCAACGTCCTGACTTTC. This encodes CASSLQQYSGANVLTF.

This clonotype was counted between two and nine times. The chain has TRBV7-8 and TRBJ1-1; D ambiguous. Germline V gives CDR1 SGHVS, CDR2 FQNEAQ. The CDR3 length is 15 residues. The ends were cut back, 0 bases at V and 2 bases at J, with 10 bases in the middle. The CDR3: CASSLAAGGNTEAFF. DNA for the CDR3: TGTGCCAGCAGCTTAGCGGCAGGCGGAAACACTGAAGCTTTCTTT.

The chain recombines TRBV18 with TRBJ2-1; TRBD2 matches 8 bases. Trimming removed 1 base from V and 7 bases from J; junction bases left unmatched: 9. The CDR3 contains 16 residues. Germline CDR1 reads KGHSH; CDR2 reads LQKENI. CDR3 sequence: CASSPRESGSGNEQFF. The CDR3 nucleotides read TGTGCCAGCTCACCACGGGAGAGCGGGAGTGGGAATGAGCAGTTCTTC.

This clonotype was seen at least ten times. The rearrangement uses TRBV13 and TRBJ1-1; D not certain. CDR1 and CDR2 from the germline V gene are PRHDT and FYEKMQ (reference sequence). The CDR3 has 14 amino acids. V lost 0 bases and J 4 bases, leaving 9 bases between the germline ends. CDR3 sequence reads: CASSLGEVGTEAFF. The CDR3 DNA reads as TGTGCCAGCAGCTTAGGGGAGGTGGGCACTGAAGCTTTCTTT. The full variable domain, in which reference TRBV13 and TRBJ1-1 provide the parts outside the CDR3, is AAGVIQSPRHLIKEKRETATLKCYPIPRHDTVYWYQQGPGQDPQFLISFYEKMQSDKGSIPDRFSAQQFSDYHSELNMSSLELGDSALYFCASSLGEVGTEAFFGQGTRLTVV.

This clonotype came up many times. This sequence joins TRBV5-1 and TRBJ2-1; 9 nucleotides line up with TRBD2. The CDR3 sequence is 18 residues long. The V and J ends lost 2 bases and 7 bases, in that order; junction bases with no gene match: 16. The V gene's germline CDR1 is SGHRS and CDR2 YFSETQ. This chain's CDR3 is CASSFSPGLAGRGNEQFF. CDR3 coding DNA: TGCGCCAGCAGCTTCTCCCCGGGACTAGCCGGCCGGGGAAATGAGCAGTTCTTC.

This clonotype was detected ten times or more. V is TRBV7-3 and J is TRBJ2-3; weak D call: TRBD2 (6 bases). The CDR3 totals 13 residues. CDR1 and CDR2 from the germline V gene are SGHTA and FQGTGA. DNA of the CDR3: TGTGCAATAACGGGGGAGTCCACAGATACGCAGTATTTT. Translating it yields CAITGESTDTQYF.

This clonotype was observed at least ten times. The chain joins TRBV6-5 to TRBJ2-5; either TRBD1 or TRBD2 may fit D (5 bases each). CDR3 length: 14 residues. The germline CDR1 and CDR2 sequences are MNHEY and SVGAGI. V was shortened by 7 bases and J by 9 bases, with 21 bases between the two germline ends. This CDR3 reads CASTRSGTQGAQYF. CDR3 sequence (DNA): TGTGCCAGCACCCGCTCCGGGACCCAAGGGGCCCAGTACTTC.

This clonotype was recorded many times. The chain is built from TRBV6-1 and TRBJ1-2; tentatively, D is TRBD1 (5 bases). The ends were cut back, 6 bases at V and 6 bases at J, with 23 bases in the middle. The CDR3 sequence is 16 residues long. Germline assignment: CDR1 MNHNS and CDR2 SASEGT. CDR3: CASSLKTDPMFDGYTF. CDR3 nucleotide sequence: TGTGCCAGCAGCCTTAAGACAGACCCAATGTTCGATGGCTACACCTTC.

This clonotype has only a few counts. The chain couples TRBV6-1 to TRBJ1-2; 7 bases agree with TRBD1. After removal of 4 bases from V and 6 bases from J, the junction contained 5 bases not matched to a gene. Germline CDR1 and CDR2: MNHNS and SASEGT. The CDR3 covers 13 residues. CDR3 sequence: CASSGQGVDGYTF. The CDR3, as DNA: TGTGCCAGCAGTGGGCAGGGGGTGGATGGCTACACCTTC.

The V gene is TRBV20-1, the J gene TRBJ1-1; 11 bases are a match to TRBD1. Germline CDR1 is DFQATT and CDR2 is SNEGSKA (reference sequence). The CDR3 spans 14 residues. Trimming cost V 6 bases and J 3 bases; bases outside gene matches: 6. The CDR3 sequence: CSATTDRGHTEAFF. Here the CDR3 DNA reads TGCAGTGCGACAACGGACAGGGGGCACACTGAAGCTTTCTTT.

This clonotype has at least ten counts. This chain connects TRBV19 to TRBJ2-7, with 7 bases matching TRBD1. The CDR3 loop spans 15 amino acids. Germline loops: CDR1 LNHDA, CDR2 SQIVND (reference sequence). The V segment lost 6 bases and the J segment 7 bases; nucleotides outside the gene matches: 15. In DNA, the CDR3 is TGTGCCAGTAGACTAACCGGGACAGCCGTCTATGAGCAGTACTTC. Translated, it gives CASRLTGTAVYEQYF.

In its sample, this clonotype was seen many times. The V call is TRBV6-1, the J call TRBJ1-1; D uncertain. CDR3 size: 13 residues. CDR1 and CDR2 from the germline V gene are MNHNS and SASEGT. V shed 7 bases and J shed 5 bases, with 14 bases lying between them. CDR3 sequence (DNA): TGTGCCAGCAAGCCCACGGGGAGGACTGAAGCTTTCTTT. It encodes CASKPTGRTEAFF.

This clonotype was seen repeatedly, ten times or more. The CDR3 DNA reads as TGCGCCAGCAGCTTTCAGGGAGGGGTGAACACTGAAGCTTTCTTT. This translates into CASSFQGGVNTEAFF. The rearrangement links TRBV5-1 to TRBJ1-1; tentative D call: TRBD1 (5 bases). The CDR3 spans 15 residues. V lost 2 bases and J lost 0, with 11 bases in between. Germline loops: CDR1 SGHRS, CDR2 YFSETQ.

Of note for this clonotype: This sequence may be a read error, since a much larger clone differs from it by one base. The chain links TRBV9 to TRBJ2-6; D possibly corresponds to TRBD1 (6 bases). The CDR3 has 18 amino acids. Germline V gives CDR1 SGDLS, CDR2 YYNGEE. CDR3 bases: TGTGCCAACAGCCTTTTCAGGGGACCCAGCTCTGGGGCCAACGTCCTGACTTTC. It specifies CANSLFRGPSSGANVLTF. Supplemented by reference TRBV9 and TRBJ2-6, the full variable domain reads DSGVTQTPKHLITATGQRVTLRCSPRSGDLSVYWYQQSLDQGLQFLIQYYNGEERAKGNILERFSAQQFPDLHSELNLSSLELGDSALYFCANSLFRGPSSGANVLTFGAGSRLTVL.

This clonotype has just a few counts. The CDR3 nucleotides read TGCAGCGTTGTGGCCAGCTCCTACGAGCAGTACTTC. It encodes CSVVASSYEQYF. V gene TRBV29-1 combines with J gene TRBJ2-7; no firm D call. The CDR3 sequence is 12 residues long. Germline CDR1 is SQVTM and CDR2 is ANQGSEA. Trimming cost V 4 bases and J 0 bases, with 7 bases left between them.

This clonotype has a count of ten or more. This CDR3 is CASSPQPTITDTQYF. The CDR3 bases are TGTGCCAGCAGCCCCCAACCGACCATCACAGATACGCAGTATTTT. The rearrangement joins TRBV4-2 to TRBJ2-3; D gene ambiguous. V was clipped by 4 bases and J by 2 bases, with 13 bases between them. Germline V CDR1 and CDR2: LGHNA, YNFKEQ. This CDR3 comprises 15 residues.

The sample holds many counts of this clonotype. The chain employs TRBV7-3 and TRBJ2-2; perhaps TRBD2 as D (6 bases). Germline V gene lookup returns CDR1 SGHTA and CDR2 FQGTGA. This CDR3 is 16 amino acids long. V shed 1 base and J shed 6 bases, with 15 bases lying between them. The CDR3 protein is CASSLRGDPTPGELFF. In DNA form, the CDR3 reads TGTGCCAGCAGCTTAAGGGGGGACCCGACCCCCGGGGAGCTGTTTTTT.

This clonotype showed up many times. This chain joins TRBV20-1 and TRBJ2-1, with 10 positions matching TRBD2. This CDR3 has 14 amino acids. Germline-derived CDR1 and CDR2 are DFQATT and SNEGSKA (reference sequence). The junction had 6 bases not matched to a gene; V was cut back by 4 bases and J by 6 bases. The chain's CDR3 is CSAMSGGASNEQFF. The CDR3 coding sequence is TGCAGTGCTATGAGCGGGGGGGCTTCCAATGAGCAGTTCTTC.

The table lists this clonotype with many counts. The V call is TRBV6-5, the J call TRBJ2-1; 9 bases are shared with TRBD2. Trimming took 0 bases from V and 5 from J; bases not matched to a gene: 5. This CDR3 region has 16 residues. Germline-derived CDR1 and CDR2 are MNHEY and SVGAGI. The DNA for the CDR3 is TGTGCCAGCAGTTACTCTGTGCGGGGGGGCAACAATGAGCAGTTCTTC. Translated, it gives CASSYSVRGGNNEQFF.